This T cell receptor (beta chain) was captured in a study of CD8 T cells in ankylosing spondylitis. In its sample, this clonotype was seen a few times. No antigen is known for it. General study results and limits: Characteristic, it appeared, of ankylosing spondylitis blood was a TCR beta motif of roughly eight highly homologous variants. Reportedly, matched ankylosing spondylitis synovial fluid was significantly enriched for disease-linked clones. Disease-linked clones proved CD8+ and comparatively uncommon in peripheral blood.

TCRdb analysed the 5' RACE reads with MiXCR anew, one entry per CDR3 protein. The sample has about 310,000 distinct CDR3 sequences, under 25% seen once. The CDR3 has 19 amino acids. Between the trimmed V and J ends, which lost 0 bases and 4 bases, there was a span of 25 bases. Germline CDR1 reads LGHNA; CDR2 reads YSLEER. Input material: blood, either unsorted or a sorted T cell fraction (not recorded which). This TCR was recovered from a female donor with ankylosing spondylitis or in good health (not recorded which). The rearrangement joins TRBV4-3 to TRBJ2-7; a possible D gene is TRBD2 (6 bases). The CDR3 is CASSQELDGGGVEWYEQYF. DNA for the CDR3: TGCGCCAGCAGCCAAGAATTGGATGGTGGCGGGGTGGAGTGGTACGAGCAGTACTTC.